One sample yielded the 27 T cell receptor beta chains listed below, sequenced in a study of T-cell memory formation after mild COVID-19. TCRdb analysed the 5' RACE reads with MiXCR anew, one entry per CDR3 protein. The top ten hold 2% to 2.5% of the sample, which has around 140,000 distinct CDR3 sequences, approximately 6% seen once. The sequencing sample was made of PBMCs or a T cell subset sorted from them (not recorded which). These receptors were taken from an adult woman who had mild COVID-19 (a few samples of this study predate the infection). Cell type and time point are not known.

This clonotype has ten or more counts. The rearrangement joins TRBV5-4 to TRBJ2-7; 11 nucleotides match TRBD2. Per germline, CDR1 SGHNT and CDR2 YYREEE (reference sequence). This CDR3 has 17 amino acids. Losses at the gene ends were 5 bases for V and 0 bases for J; bases not matched to a gene: 10. As DNA, the CDR3 is TGTGCCAGCAGTCCGACTAGCGGGGCAGAAAACTCCTACGAGCAGTACTTC. Amino acid sequence: CASSPTSGAENSYEQYF.

This clonotype was counted between two and nine times. The chain joins TRBV6-5 to TRBJ1-1; tentative D call: TRBD1 (5 bases). V dropped 7 bases and J dropped 5 bases, with 17 bases sitting between them. Germline-derived CDR1 and CDR2 are MNHEY and SVGAGI. The CDR3 is 14 residues long. The CDR3 reads CASTLRGGRTEAFF. CDR3 coding DNA: TGTGCCAGCACTCTCCGGGGGGGTAGAACTGAAGCTTTCTTT.

This clonotype came up a few times. The chain uses TRBV20-1 and TRBJ1-2; D unclear. Germline CDR1 is DFQATT and CDR2 is SNEGSKA (reference sequence). V lost 0 bases and J lost 2, with 7 bases in between. The CDR3 has 13 amino acids. CDR3 region: CSARDRSNYGYTF. The DNA of the CDR3 is TGCAGTGCTAGAGACAGGAGCAACTATGGCTACACCTTC.

This clonotype was detected only a few times. J is TRBJ1-2 and V is TRBV19; unclear D gene. CDR3 size: 12 residues. V shed 3 bases and J shed 4 bases, with 6 bases lying between them. The germline gives CDR1 LNHDA, CDR2 SQIVND (reference sequence). Here the CDR3 reads CASSMGIYGYTF. CDR3 DNA sequence: TGTGCCAGTAGTATGGGGATCTATGGCTACACCTTC.

This clonotype occurred many times. The chain has TRBV7-9 and TRBJ2-1; 7 bases fit TRBD1. The CDR3 covers 16 residues. V lost 1 base, J lost 2 bases, and 5 bases stayed unmatched. From germline, CDR1 is SEHNR and CDR2 FQNEAQ (reference sequence). The CDR3 loop reads CASSLVSGTAYNEQFF. The CDR3 region has the DNA TGTGCCAGCAGCTTAGTTTCCGGGACAGCCTACAATGAGCAGTTCTTC.

This clonotype has ten or more counts. The chain is built from TRBV20-1 and TRBJ1-4; D uncertain. CDR1 DFQATT and CDR2 SNEGSKA come from the germline V gene (reference sequence). Trimming left V 5 bases short and J 6 bases short, with 16 bases between. The CDR3 is 14 amino acids. The chain's CDR3 is CSAGISTEYEKLFF. The CDR3 region has the DNA TGCAGTGCTGGGATCTCGACGGAGTATGAAAAACTGTTTTTT.

The chain links TRBV24-1 to TRBJ1-2; possible D gene TRBD1, 5 bases. Germline CDR1 is KGHDR and CDR2 is SFDVKD. The length of the CDR3 is 15 residues. Trimming removed 4 bases from V and 2 bases from J, with 13 bases in between. The CDR3: CATSERGTGNYGYTF. The CDR3 DNA reads as TGTGCCACCAGTGAACGGGGGACGGGAAACTATGGCTACACCTTC.

This sequence joins TRBV3-1 and TRBJ2-5; no reliable D call. The V gene lost 1 base and the J gene lost 3 bases, with 3 bases spanning the gap. The CDR3 contains 12 residues. Germline loops: CDR1 LGHDT, CDR2 YNNKEL (reference sequence). The CDR3 is CASSQVKETQYF. The CDR3 coding sequence is TGTGCCAGCAGCCAAGTTAAAGAGACCCAGTACTTC.

This clonotype was picked up many times. In DNA form, the CDR3 reads TGCAGCGTTGATCTAGTTTTAGATACGCAGTATTTT. Translation: CSVDLVLDTQYF. The V gene is TRBV29-1, the J gene TRBJ2-3; the D is unclear. V lost 3 bases to trimming and J lost 5 bases, with 9 bases between them. The germline V gene encodes CDR1 SQVTM and CDR2 ANQGSEA. This CDR3 has 12 residues.

This clonotype has at least ten counts. The chain links TRBV5-1 to TRBJ2-1; 11 nucleotides match TRBD1. The CDR3 is 17 residues long. After removal of 2 bases from V and 9 bases from J, the junction contained 13 bases not matched to a gene. Germline CDR1 and CDR2: SGHRS and YFSETQ. CDR3 in DNA: TGCGCCAGCAGCTTTGGGGTACCGGGACAGGGGGTGAGTGAGCAGTTCTTC. This encodes CASSFGVPGQGVSEQFF.

This clonotype came up many times. The J gene is TRBJ1-1, the V gene TRBV7-2; a weak D match, TRBD1 (5 bases). The V gene's germline CDR1 is SGHTA and CDR2 FQGNSA. The CDR3 totals 13 residues. V lost 4 bases and J 1 base, leaving 7 bases between the germline ends. The CDR3 protein is CASSSDRNTEAFF. CDR3 coding DNA: TGTGCCAGCAGCTCCGACAGGAACACTGAAGCTTTCTTT. Together with reference TRBV7-2 and TRBJ1-1, the CDR3 gives the full variable domain: GAGVSQSPSNKVTEKGKDVELRCDPISGHTALYWYRQSLGQGLEFLIYFQGNSAPDKSGLPSDRFSAERTGGSVSTLTIQRTQQEDSAVYLCASSSDRNTEAFFGQGTRLTVV.

The V and J genes are TRBV20-1 and TRBJ1-2; D is possibly TRBD1 (6 bases). This CDR3 has 12 amino acids. V lost 5 bases to trimming and J lost 6 bases, with 13 bases between them. Germline V CDR1 and CDR2: DFQATT, SNEGSKA (reference sequence). In DNA form, the CDR3 reads TGCAGTGCTCTCCGGCCAGGGGATGGCTACACCTTC. Amino acids: CSALRPGDGYTF.

This clonotype was detected only a few times. This chain connects TRBV7-2 to TRBJ2-3, with 8 nucleotides matching TRBD1. Per germline, CDR1 SGHTA and CDR2 FQGNSA. V lost 2 bases, J lost 3 bases, and 28 bases stayed unmatched. The CDR3 totals 23 residues. CDR3 DNA: TGTGCCAGCAGCTTATGGTCGGGGACCCCTCGGGGGACAGGAACATTAGGAACAGATACGCAGTATTTT. Its translation: CASSLWSGTPRGTGTLGTDTQYF. The complete variable domain, with remaining parts taken from reference TRBV7-2 and TRBJ2-3, reads GAGVSQSPSNKVTEKGKDVELRCDPISGHTALYWYRQSLGQGLEFLIYFQGNSAPDKSGLPSDRFSAERTGGSVSTLTIQRTQQEDSAVYLCASSLWSGTPRGTGTLGTDTQYFGPGTRLTVL.

This sequence joins TRBV5-1 and TRBJ2-5, with D perhaps TRBD1 (6 bases). CDR1 is SGHRS, CDR2 YFSETQ, per germline. The V gene lost 0 bases and the J gene lost 5 bases, with 20 bases spanning the gap. The CDR3 runs to 17 residues. The CDR3 loop reads CASSLVSWQGKGETQYF. Here the CDR3 DNA reads TGCGCCAGCAGCTTGGTATCCTGGCAGGGGAAGGGGGAGACCCAGTACTTC.

This clonotype was found a few times. The CDR3 DNA reads as TGCGCCAGCAGCGGCGGGACAGGGCTCACTGAAGCTTTCTTT. This encodes CASSGGTGLTEAFF. The J gene is TRBJ1-1, the V gene TRBV5-1; 9 nucleotides line up with TRBD1. Germline CDR1 reads SGHRS; CDR2 reads YFSETQ. J gave up 4 bases and V 4 bases, and 5 bases lay outside the gene matches. CDR3 length equals 14 residues.

This clonotype was observed a few times. The rearrangement uses TRBV29-1 and TRBJ1-2, with D perhaps TRBD1 (5 bases). Per germline, CDR1 SQVTM and CDR2 ANQGSEA. Between the trimmed V and J ends, which lost 2 bases and 6 bases, there was a span of 16 bases. The CDR3 is 14 amino acids. CDR3 coding DNA: TGCAGCGTTGAAAAAGATGGGGGGTGGGATGGCTACACCTTC. Its protein product is CSVEKDGGWDGYTF.

This clonotype was detected only a few times. The CDR3: CATSDLVSGTGRSDEQFF. Written as DNA, the CDR3 is TGTGCCACCAGTGATTTGGTAAGTGGGACAGGGAGGAGCGATGAGCAGTTCTTC. The rearrangement links TRBV24-1 to TRBJ2-1; 9 bases match TRBD1. From germline, CDR1 is KGHDR and CDR2 SFDVKD. The CDR3 extends over 18 amino acids. V lost 0 bases to trimming and J lost 8 bases; unmatched junction nucleotides: 13.

This clonotype was observed a few times. The chain has TRBV12-3 or TRBV12-4 and TRBJ1-5, with D unclear. Trimming shortened V by 2 bases and J by 4 bases, and 6 bases separated the two germline ends. The CDR3 is 13 residues long. CDR3: CASSLQPNQPQHF. CDR3 bases: TGTGCCAGCAGTTTACAGCCGAATCAGCCCCAGCATTTT.

This clonotype has more than one count but fewer than ten. J is TRBJ1-6 and V is TRBV7-3, with D perhaps TRBD1 (5 bases). The germline gives CDR1 SGHTA, CDR2 FQGTGA. V shed 5 bases and J shed 10 bases, with 15 bases lying between them. The CDR3 is 14 residues long. CDR3 in amino acids: CASSRDPQGSPLHF. The CDR3 bases are TGTGCCAGCAGCAGGGACCCGCAAGGGTCACCCCTCCACTTT.

This clonotype showed up many times. This chain connects TRBV20-1 to TRBJ1-1; D is uncertain. Germline V gene lookup returns CDR1 DFQATT and CDR2 SNEGSKA (reference sequence). CDR3 length: 15 residues. V lost 0 bases and J lost 1, with 12 bases in between. The CDR3: CSARDPRQPNTEAFF. Written as DNA, the CDR3 is TGCAGTGCTAGAGATCCGCGGCAGCCGAACACTGAAGCTTTCTTT.

This clonotype was found a few times. The chain employs TRBV7-2 and TRBJ2-3, with 9 positions matching TRBD2. Germline trimming cut 2 bases from V and 8 bases from J; bases unmatched to any gene: 14. In germline, CDR1 is SGHTA, CDR2 FQGNSA. This CDR3 region has 17 residues. CDR3 sequence: CASSLPSGLAGRGTQYF. The CDR3 coding sequence is TGTGCCAGCAGCTTACCCTCAGGGCTAGCGGGAAGGGGTACGCAGTATTTT.

This clonotype was recorded many times. DNA of the CDR3: TGCGCCAGCAGCTCTCGGACAGGTTTTCATGAGCAGTTCTTC. Protein: CASSSRTGFHEQFF. This chain links TRBV4-1 with TRBJ2-1, with 7 bases that match TRBD1. Germline CDR1 is MGHRA and CDR2 is YSYEKL. The V segment lost 5 bases and the J segment 8 bases; nucleotides outside the gene matches: 9. The CDR3 is 14 residues long.

This clonotype was seen many times. The rearrangement joins TRBV5-6 to TRBJ1-2; D is perhaps TRBD1 (5 bases). The germline gives CDR1 SGHDT, CDR2 YYEEEE. V shed 4 bases and J shed 2 bases, with 12 bases lying between them. This CDR3 contains 14 residues. This CDR3 is CASSDNRRNYGYTF. The CDR3 DNA sequence: TGTGCCAGCAGCGACAACAGGAGAAACTATGGCTACACCTTC.

This clonotype was detected many times. The chain has TRBV6-5 and TRBJ1-2; 8 nucleotides line up with TRBD1. V gave up 5 bases and J gave up 4 bases; unmatched junction bases: 9. This CDR3 has 15 residues. CDR1 MNHEY and CDR2 SVGAGI come from the germline V gene. CDR3 protein: CASSPDRETVYGYTF. In DNA form, the CDR3 reads TGTGCCAGCAGTCCGGACAGGGAAACGGTCTATGGCTACACCTTC.

This clonotype was observed many times. J is TRBJ2-1 and V is TRBV20-1, with 7 bases aligning to TRBD2. With 6 bases clipped from V and 1 base from J, the junction kept 6 bases outside the gene matches. This CDR3 region has 14 residues. The V gene's germline CDR1 is DFQATT and CDR2 SNEGSKA (reference sequence). CDR3 DNA sequence: TGCAGTGCCACCGGGACTAAGTCCTACAATGAGCAGTTCTTC. Translation: CSATGTKSYNEQFF.

The rearrangement links TRBV18 to TRBJ2-7; 10 nucleotides align to TRBD2. Germline V lookup: CDR1 KGHSH, CDR2 LQKENI. Trimming at V came to 4 bases and at J to 4 bases, leaving 7 bases not matched to a gene. CDR3 length: 15 residues. CDR3: CASSRAGGELYEQYF. The CDR3 DNA follows: TGTGCCAGCTCACGAGCGGGAGGGGAGCTTTACGAGCAGTACTTC. The full variable domain, in which reference TRBV18 and TRBJ2-7 provide the parts outside the CDR3, is NAGVMQNPRHLVRRRGQEARLRCSPMKGHSHVYWYRQLPEEGLKFMVYLQKENIIDESGMPKERFSAEFPKEGPSILRIQQVVRGDSAAYFCASSRAGGELYEQYFGPGTRLTVT.

The V and J genes are TRBV2 and TRBJ2-5; D remains ambiguous. This CDR3 region has 13 residues. CDR1 and CDR2 from the germline V gene are SNHLY and FYNNEI. V was cut by 4 bases and J by 1 base, with 7 bases left in between. The CDR3 is CASSGTLQETQYF. The CDR3 DNA sequence: TGTGCCAGCAGTGGGACGCTCCAAGAGACCCAGTACTTC. Complete variable domain (other parts from reference TRBV2 and TRBJ2-5): EPEVTQTPSHQVTQMGQEVILRCVPISNHLYFYWYRQILGQKVEFLVSFYNNEISEKSEIFDDQFSVERPDGSNFTLKIRSTKLEDSAMYFCASSGTLQETQYFGPGTRLLVL.